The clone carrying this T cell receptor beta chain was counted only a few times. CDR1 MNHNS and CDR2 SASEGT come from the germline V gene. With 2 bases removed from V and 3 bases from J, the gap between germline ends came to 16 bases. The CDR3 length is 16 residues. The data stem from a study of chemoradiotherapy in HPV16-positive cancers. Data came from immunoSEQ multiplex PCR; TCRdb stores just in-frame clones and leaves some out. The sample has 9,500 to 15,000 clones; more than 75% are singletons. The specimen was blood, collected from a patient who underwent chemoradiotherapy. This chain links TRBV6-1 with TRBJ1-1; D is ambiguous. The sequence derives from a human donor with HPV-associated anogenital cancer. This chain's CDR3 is CASSESRQRLYTEAFF. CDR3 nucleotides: TGTGCCAGCAGTGAAAGCAGGCAGCGCCTCTACACTGAAGCTTTCTTT.